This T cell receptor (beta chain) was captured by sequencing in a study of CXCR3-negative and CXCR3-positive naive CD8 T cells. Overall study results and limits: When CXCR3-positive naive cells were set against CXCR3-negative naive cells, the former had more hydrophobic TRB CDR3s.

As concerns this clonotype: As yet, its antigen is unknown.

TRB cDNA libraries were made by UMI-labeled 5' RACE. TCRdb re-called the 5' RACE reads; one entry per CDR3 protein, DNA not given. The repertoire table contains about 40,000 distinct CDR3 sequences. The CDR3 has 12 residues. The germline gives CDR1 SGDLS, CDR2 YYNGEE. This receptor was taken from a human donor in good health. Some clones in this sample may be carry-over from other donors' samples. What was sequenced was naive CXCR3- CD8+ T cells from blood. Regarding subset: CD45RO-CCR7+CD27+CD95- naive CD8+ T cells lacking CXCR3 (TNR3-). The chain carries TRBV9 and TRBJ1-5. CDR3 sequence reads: CASSTGGQPQHF. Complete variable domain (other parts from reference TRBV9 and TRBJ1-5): DSGVTQTPKHLITATGQRVTLRCSPRSGDLSVYWYQQSLDQGLQFLIQYYNGEERAKGNILERFSAQQFPDLHSELNLSSLELGDSALYFCASSTGGQPQHFGDGTRLSIL.